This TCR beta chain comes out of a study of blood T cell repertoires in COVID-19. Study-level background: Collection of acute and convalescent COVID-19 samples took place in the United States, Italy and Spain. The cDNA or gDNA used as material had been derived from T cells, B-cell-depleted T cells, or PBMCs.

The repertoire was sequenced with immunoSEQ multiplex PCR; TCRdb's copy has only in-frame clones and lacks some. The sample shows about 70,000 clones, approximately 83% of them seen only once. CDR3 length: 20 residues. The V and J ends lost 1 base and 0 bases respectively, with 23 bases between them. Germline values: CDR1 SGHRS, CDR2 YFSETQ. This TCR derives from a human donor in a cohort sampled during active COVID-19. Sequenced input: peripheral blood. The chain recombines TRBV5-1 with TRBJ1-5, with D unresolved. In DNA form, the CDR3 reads TGCGCCAGCAGCTTGAATACTCTGGCGACCCCTGACTATAGCAATCAGCCCCAGCATTTT. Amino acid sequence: CASSLNTLATPDYSNQPQHF.